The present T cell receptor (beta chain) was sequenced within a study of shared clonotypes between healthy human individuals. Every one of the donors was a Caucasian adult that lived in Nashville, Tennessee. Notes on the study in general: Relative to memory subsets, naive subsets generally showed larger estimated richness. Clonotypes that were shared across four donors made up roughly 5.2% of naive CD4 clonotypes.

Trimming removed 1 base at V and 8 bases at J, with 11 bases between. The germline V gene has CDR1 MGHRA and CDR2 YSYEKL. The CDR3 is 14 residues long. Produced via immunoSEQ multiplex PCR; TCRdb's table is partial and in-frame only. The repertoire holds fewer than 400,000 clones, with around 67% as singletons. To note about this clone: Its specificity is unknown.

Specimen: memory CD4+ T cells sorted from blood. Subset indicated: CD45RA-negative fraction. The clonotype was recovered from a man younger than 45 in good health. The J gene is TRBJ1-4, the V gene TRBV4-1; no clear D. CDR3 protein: CASSQGRSGEKLFF. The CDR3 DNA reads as TGCGCCAGCAGCCAAGGGCGAAGCGGGGAAAAACTGTTTTTT.